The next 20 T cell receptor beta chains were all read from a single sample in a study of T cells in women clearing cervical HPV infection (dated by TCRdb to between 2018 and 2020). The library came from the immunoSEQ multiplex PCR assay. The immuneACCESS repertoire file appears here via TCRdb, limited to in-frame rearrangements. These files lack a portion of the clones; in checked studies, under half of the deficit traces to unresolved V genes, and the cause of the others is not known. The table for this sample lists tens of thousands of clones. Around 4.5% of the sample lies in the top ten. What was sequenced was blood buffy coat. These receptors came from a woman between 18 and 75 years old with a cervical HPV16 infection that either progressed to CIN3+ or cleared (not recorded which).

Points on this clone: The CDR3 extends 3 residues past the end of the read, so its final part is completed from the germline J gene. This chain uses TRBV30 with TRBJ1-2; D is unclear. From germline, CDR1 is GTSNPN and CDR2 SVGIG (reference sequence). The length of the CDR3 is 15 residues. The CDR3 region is CAWSTQAGGTGGYTF. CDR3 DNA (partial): TGTGCCTGGAGTACCCAGGCAGGAGGAACTGGGGGC. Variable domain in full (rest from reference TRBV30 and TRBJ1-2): SQTIHQWPATLVQPVGSPLSLECTVEGTSNPNLYWYRQAAGRGLQLLFYSVGIGQISSEVPQNLSASRPQDRQFILSSKKLLLSDSGFYLCAWSTQAGGTGGYTFGSGTRLTVV.

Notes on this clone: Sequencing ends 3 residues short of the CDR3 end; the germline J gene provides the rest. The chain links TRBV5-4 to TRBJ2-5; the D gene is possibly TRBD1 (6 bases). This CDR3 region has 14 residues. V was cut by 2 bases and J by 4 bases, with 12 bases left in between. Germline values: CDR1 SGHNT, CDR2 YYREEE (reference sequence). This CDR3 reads CASSLQGGAETQYF. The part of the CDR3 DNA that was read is TGTGCCAGCAGCTTACAGGGTGGAGCAGAGACC.

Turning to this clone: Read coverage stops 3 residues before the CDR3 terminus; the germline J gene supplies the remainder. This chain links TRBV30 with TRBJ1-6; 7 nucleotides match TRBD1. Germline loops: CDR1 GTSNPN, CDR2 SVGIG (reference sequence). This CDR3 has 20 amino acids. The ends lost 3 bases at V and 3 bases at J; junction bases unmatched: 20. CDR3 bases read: TGTGCCTGGAGCCGGGAGAGGGGGCCCCTCCCGGGCTTCTATAATTCACCC. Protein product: CAWSRERGPLPGFYNSP. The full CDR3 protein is CAWSRERGPLPGFYNSPLHF.

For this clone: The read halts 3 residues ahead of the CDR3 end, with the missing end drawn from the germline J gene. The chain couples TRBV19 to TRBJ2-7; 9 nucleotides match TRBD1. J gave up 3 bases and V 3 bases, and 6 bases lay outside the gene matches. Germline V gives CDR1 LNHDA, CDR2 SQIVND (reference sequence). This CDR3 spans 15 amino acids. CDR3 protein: CASSIRGGQGYEQYF. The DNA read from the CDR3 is TGTGCCAGTAGTATCAGGGGGGGACAGGGCTACGAG. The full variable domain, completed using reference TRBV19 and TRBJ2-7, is DGGITQSPKYLFRKEGQNVTLSCEQNLNHDAMYWYRQDPGQGLRLIYYSQIVNDFQKGDIAEGYSVSREKKESFPLTVTSAQKNPTAFYLCASSIRGGQGYEQYFGPGTRLTVT.

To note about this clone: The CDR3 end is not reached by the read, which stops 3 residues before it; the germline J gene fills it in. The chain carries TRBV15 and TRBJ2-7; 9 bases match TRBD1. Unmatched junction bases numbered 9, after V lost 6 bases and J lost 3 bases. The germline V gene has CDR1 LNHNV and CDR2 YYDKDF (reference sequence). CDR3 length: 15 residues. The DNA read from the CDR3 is TGTGCCACCAGTATGGGACAGGGTGAATTCTACGAG. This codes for CATSMGQGEFYE. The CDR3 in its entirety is CATSMGQGEFYEQYF. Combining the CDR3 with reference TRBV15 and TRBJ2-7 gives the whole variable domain DAMVIQNPRYQVTQFGKPVTLSCSQTLNHNVMYWYQQKSSQAPKLLFHYYDKDFNNEADTPDNFQSRRPNTSFCFLDIRSPGLGDTAMYLCATSMGQGEFYEQYFGPGTRLTVT.

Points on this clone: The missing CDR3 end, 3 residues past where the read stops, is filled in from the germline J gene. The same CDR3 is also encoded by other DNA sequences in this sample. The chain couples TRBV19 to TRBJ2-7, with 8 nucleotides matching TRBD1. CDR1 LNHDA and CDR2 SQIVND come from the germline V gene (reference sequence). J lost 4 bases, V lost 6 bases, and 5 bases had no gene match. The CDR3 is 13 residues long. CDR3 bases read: TGTGCCAGTAGCCGGGACAGGTCTTACGAG. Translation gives CASSRDRSYE. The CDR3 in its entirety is CASSRDRSYEQYF.

Incomplete CDR3 DNA: TGCGCCAGCAGTGAGGCAGGGGTTAGCACAGATACG. The encoded protein is CASSEAGVSTDT. The entire CDR3 protein reads CASSEAGVSTDTQYF. This rearrangement joins TRBV10-2 to TRBJ2-3; D is perhaps TRBD1 (6 bases). The read stops 3 residues short of the end of the CDR3; the missing end is completed from the germline J gene. The CDR3 sequence is 15 residues long. Germline-derived CDR1 and CDR2 are WSHSY and SAAADI. With 2 bases removed from V and 0 bases from J, the gap between germline ends came to 9 bases.

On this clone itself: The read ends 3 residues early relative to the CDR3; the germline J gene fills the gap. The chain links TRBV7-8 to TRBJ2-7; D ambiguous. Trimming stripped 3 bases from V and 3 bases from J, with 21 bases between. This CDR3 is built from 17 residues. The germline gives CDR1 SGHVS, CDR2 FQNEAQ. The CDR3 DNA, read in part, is TGTGCCAGCAGCTTTATGAGTAGGCTAGGAGAATTCTACGAG. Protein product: CASSFMSRLGEFYE. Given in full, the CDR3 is CASSFMSRLGEFYEQYF.

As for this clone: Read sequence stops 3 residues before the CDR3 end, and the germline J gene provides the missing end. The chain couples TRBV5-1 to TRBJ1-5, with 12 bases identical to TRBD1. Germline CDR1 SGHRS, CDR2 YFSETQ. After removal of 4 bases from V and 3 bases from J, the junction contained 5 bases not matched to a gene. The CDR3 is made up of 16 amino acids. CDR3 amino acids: CASSPGTGGSNQPQHF. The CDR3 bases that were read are TGCGCCAGCAGCCCCGGGACAGGGGGCTCCAATCAGCCC. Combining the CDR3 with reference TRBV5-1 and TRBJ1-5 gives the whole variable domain KAGVTQTPRYLIKTRGQQVTLSCSPISGHRSVSWYQQTPGQGLQFLFEYFSETQRNKGNFPGRFSGRQFSNSRSEMNVSTLELGDSALYLCASSPGTGGSNQPQHFGDGTRLSIL.

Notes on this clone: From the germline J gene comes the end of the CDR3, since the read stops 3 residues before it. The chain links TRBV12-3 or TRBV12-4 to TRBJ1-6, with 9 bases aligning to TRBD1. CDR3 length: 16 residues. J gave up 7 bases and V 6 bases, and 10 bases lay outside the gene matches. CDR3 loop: CASSLAGTGRNSPLHF. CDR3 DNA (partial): TGTGCCAGCAGCTTGGCCGGGACAGGGCGCAATTCACCC.

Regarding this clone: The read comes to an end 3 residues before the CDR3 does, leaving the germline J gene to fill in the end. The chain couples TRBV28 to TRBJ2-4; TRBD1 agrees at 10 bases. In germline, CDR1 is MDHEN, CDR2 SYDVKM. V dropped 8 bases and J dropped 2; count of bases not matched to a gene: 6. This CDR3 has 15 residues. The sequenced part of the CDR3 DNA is TGTGCCAGCGTCGCGGGACAGGGGTCCAAAAACATT. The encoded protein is CASVAGQGSKNI. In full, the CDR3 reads CASVAGQGSKNIQYF.

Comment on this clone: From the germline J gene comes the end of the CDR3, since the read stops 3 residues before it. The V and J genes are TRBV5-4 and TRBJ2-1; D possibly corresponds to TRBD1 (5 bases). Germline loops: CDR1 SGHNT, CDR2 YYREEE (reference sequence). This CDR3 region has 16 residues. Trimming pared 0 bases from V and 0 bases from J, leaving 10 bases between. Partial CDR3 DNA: TGTGCCAGCAGCTTGGGAGGTGACAGCTCCTACAATGAG. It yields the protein CASSLGGDSSYNE. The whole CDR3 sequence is CASSLGGDSSYNEQFF.

CDR3 sequence: CAISEDRGMNTEAFF. CDR3 bases read: TGTGCCATCAGTGAAGACAGGGGCATGAACACTGAA. The gene calls are TRBV10-3 and TRBJ1-1, with 8 bases matching TRBD1. The read terminates 3 residues before the CDR3 end, so the remaining end is supplied by the germline J gene. V lost 3 bases and J lost 0; bases outside the gene matches: 3. This CDR3 region has 15 residues. Germline V gene sequence: CDR1 ENHRY, CDR2 SYGVKD.

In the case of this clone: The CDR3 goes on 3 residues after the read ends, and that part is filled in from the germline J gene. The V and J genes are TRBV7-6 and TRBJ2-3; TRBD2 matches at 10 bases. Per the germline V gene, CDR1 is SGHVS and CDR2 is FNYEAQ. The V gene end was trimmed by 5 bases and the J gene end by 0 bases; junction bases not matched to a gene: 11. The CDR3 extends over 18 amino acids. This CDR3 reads CASSTLAGGPTSTDTQYF. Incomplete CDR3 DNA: TGTGCCAGCAGCACTTTAGCGGGGGGACCGACTAGCACAGATACG.

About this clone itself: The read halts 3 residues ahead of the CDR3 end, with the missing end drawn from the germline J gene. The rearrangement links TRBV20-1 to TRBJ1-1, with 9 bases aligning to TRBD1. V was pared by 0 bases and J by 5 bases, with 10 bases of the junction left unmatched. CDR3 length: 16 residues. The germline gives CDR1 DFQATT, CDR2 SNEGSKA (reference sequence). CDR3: CSARDLTGGPLTEAFF. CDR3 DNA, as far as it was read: TGCAGTGCTAGAGACTTAACAGGGGGCCCTTTGACTGAA.

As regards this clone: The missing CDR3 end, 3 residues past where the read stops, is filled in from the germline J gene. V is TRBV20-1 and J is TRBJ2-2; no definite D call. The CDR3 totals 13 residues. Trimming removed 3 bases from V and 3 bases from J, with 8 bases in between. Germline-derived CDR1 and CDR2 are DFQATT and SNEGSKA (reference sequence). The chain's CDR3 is CSASPQDTGELFF. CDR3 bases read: TGCAGTGCTAGCCCCCAGGACACCGGGGAG.

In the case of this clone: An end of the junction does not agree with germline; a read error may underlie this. The sequenced CDR3 bases are TGTGCCAGCAGCCTAGCTAGGTCCGGGAATTCACCC. It yields the protein CASSLARSGNSP. The full CDR3 reads CASSLARSGNSPLHF. The chain has TRBV7-6 and TRBJ1-6; D gene unclear. Coverage ceases 3 residues before the CDR3 finishes, and the germline J gene fills in the end. CDR1 SGHVS and CDR2 FNYEAQ come from the germline V gene. The CDR3 sequence is 15 residues long.

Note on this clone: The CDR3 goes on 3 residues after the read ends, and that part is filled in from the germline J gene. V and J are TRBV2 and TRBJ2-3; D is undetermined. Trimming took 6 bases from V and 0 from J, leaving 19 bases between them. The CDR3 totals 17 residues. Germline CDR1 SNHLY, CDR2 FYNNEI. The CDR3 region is CASRLRALTPSTDTQYF. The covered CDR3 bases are TGTGCCAGCAGATTACGAGCCCTTACCCCTAGCACAGATACG.

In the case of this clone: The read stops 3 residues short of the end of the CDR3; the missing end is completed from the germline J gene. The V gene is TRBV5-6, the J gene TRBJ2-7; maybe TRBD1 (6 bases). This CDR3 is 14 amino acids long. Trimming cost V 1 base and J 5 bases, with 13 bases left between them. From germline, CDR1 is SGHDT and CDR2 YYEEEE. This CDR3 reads CASSLSHRAHEQYF. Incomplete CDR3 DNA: TGTGCCAGCAGCTTGTCCCACAGGGCCCACGAG.

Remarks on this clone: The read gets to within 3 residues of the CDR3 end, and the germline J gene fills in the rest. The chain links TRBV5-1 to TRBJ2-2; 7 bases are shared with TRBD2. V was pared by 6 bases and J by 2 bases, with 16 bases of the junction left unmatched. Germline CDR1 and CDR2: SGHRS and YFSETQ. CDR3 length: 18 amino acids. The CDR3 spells CASTVEPWGGLNTGELFF. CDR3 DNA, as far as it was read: TGCGCCAGCACTGTTGAACCGTGGGGGGGATTAAACACCGGGGAG.